The clone carrying this T cell receptor beta chain was recorded many times. Its specificity is unknown. Uncontrolled infection, other autoimmune disease, pregnancy or lactation led to exclusion. PBMCs were obtained from about 9.9 ml fresh peripheral blood. Germline V lookup: CDR1 ENHRY, CDR2 SYGVKD. The CDR3 totals 14 residues. Trimming left V 6 bases short and J 1 base short, with 10 bases between. This entry comes from a study of T cells in Graves' hyperthyroidism and ophthalmopathy. Whole-study context: Peripheral blood collection took place at initial diagnosis, before any treatment.

The CDR3 regions of TCR beta were amplified from RNA transcripts. The HTBI set primed first-round TCR CDR3 RT-PCR. TCRdb processed the multiplex PCR reads anew with MiXCR; each CDR3 protein has one entry. The sample records hundreds of thousands of distinct CDR3 sequences, approximately 15% being singletons. Points from the study as a whole: Ophthalmopathy onset followed model prediction by a median approximately 5.9 months.

The rearrangement uses TRBV10-3 and TRBJ1-3; tentative D call: TRBD1 (5 bases). The clonotype originates from a man between 18 and 29 years old with Graves' ophthalmopathy. Specimen: blood. CDR3 in amino acids: CAISRGNSGNTIYF. CDR3 bases: TGTGCCATCAGCCGGGGGAATTCTGGAAACACCATATATTTT.